These 32 T cell receptor beta chains came from one sample sequenced in a study of T cell responses to AZD1222 COVID-19 vaccine. Sequencing was performed with immunoSEQ multiplex PCR; in TCRdb, only in-frame clones are kept and a portion is missing. Of about 150,000 clones listed, around 90% are singletons. Specimen: peripheral blood, collected on day 0 of AZD1222 vaccination. The source is an adult in good health.

The table lists this clone with a count of one. J is TRBJ1-4 and V is TRBV7-9; D is ambiguous. CDR1 is SEHNR, CDR2 FQNEAQ, per germline (reference sequence). V dropped 3 bases and J dropped 5 bases, with 10 bases sitting between them. The CDR3 covers 14 residues. In nucleotides, the CDR3 is TGTGCCAGCAGCTTCCGGCAGCCGAATGAAAAACTGTTTTTT. This codes for CASSFRQPNEKLFF.

The chain has TRBV6-2 or TRBV6-3 and TRBJ1-1, with D hard to call. This CDR3 has 14 amino acids. V was shortened by 2 bases and J by 9 bases, with 16 bases between the two germline ends. Germline CDR1 reads MNHEY; CDR2 reads SVGEGT. CDR3 DNA sequence: TGTGCCAGCAGTTACCCGGGAGTTATTGGTCAAGCTTTCTTT. It yields the protein CASSYPGVIGQAFF.

The CDR3 spells CASTPRRANTGELFF. The DNA for the CDR3 is TGTGCCAGCACCCCGCGAAGGGCAAACACCGGGGAGCTGTTTTTT. The chain recombines TRBV7-8 with TRBJ2-2; no reliable D call. V was clipped by 7 bases and J by 2 bases, with 14 bases between them. The CDR3 runs to 15 residues. CDR1 SGHVS and CDR2 FQNEAQ come from the germline V gene.

This clone has just a few counts. The rearrangement joins TRBV24-1 to TRBJ2-1, with D perhaps TRBD1 (6 bases). The CDR3 has 15 residues. Germline CDR1 reads KGHDR; CDR2 reads SFDVKD. V lost 3 bases, J lost 5 bases, and 13 bases lay in between. The CDR3 protein is CATSDPTGIHNEQFF. CDR3 bases: TGTGCCACCAGTGATCCAACAGGGATCCACAATGAGCAGTTCTTC.

The CDR3 sequence is CASSIAGTTNEKLFF. The CDR3 DNA sequence: TGTGCCAGTAGTATTGCCGGTACAACTAATGAAAAACTGTTTTTT. The chain couples TRBV19 to TRBJ1-4; D gene uncertain. The germline CDR1 and CDR2 sequences are LNHDA and SQIVND (reference sequence). The V and J ends lost 3 bases and 0 bases respectively, with 8 bases between them. This CDR3 is 15 amino acids long.

About this clone itself: Germline and junction disagree at one end, which may indicate a read error. The genes are TRBV28 and TRBJ1-5; possible D gene TRBD1, 6 bases. Germline V gene sequence: CDR1 MDHEN, CDR2 SYDVKM. The CDR3 loop spans 12 amino acids. CDR3 region: CAGRGPNQPQHF. Here the CDR3 DNA reads TGTGCCGGCAGGGGTCCAAATCAGCCCCAGCATTTT. The whole variable domain, remainder taken from reference TRBV28 and TRBJ1-5, is DVKVTQSSRYLVKRTGEKVFLECVQDMDHENMFWYRQDPGLGLRLIYFSYDVKMKEKGDIPEGYSVSREKKERFSLILESASTNQTSMYLCAGRGPNQPQHFGDGTRLSIL.

This chain uses TRBV6-6 with TRBJ1-3, with a weak D call TRBD1 (6 bases). V dropped 4 bases and J dropped 0 bases, with 7 bases sitting between them. The CDR3 is 14 amino acids. In germline, CDR1 is MNHNY, CDR2 SVGAGI (reference sequence). The CDR3 protein is CASSFRGSGNTIYF. Here the CDR3 DNA reads TGTGCCAGCAGTTTCAGGGGCTCTGGAAACACCATATATTTT.

The chain employs TRBV20-1 and TRBJ1-1, with a tentative D call TRBD1 (6 bases). The germline V gene has CDR1 DFQATT and CDR2 SNEGSKA (reference sequence). V was pared by 3 bases and J by 6 bases, with 14 bases between. This CDR3 is built from 13 residues. The CDR3 here is CSASRGAPSEAFF. The CDR3 DNA is TGCAGTGCTAGTCGGGGGGCGCCGTCTGAAGCTTTCTTT.

The chain uses TRBV4-3 and TRBJ2-3; D gene unclear. V lost 1 base and J 2 bases, leaving 7 bases between the germline ends. In germline, CDR1 is LGHNA, CDR2 YSLEER. The CDR3 is made up of 14 amino acids. In DNA form, the CDR3 reads TGCGCCAGCAGCCAAGCGGGCCCCACAGATACGCAGTATTTT. Protein sequence: CASSQAGPTDTQYF.

The chain employs TRBV9 and TRBJ1-5; D gene unclear. The CDR3 extends over 15 amino acids. Trimming cost V 1 base and J 1 base, with 9 bases left between them. Germline CDR1 is SGDLS and CDR2 is YYNGEE. The CDR3 region has the DNA TGTGCCAGCAGCGTAACAGATTCCAGCAATCAGCCCCAGCATTTT. As protein: CASSVTDSSNQPQHF.

The rearrangement joins TRBV18 to TRBJ1-3; the D gene is possibly TRBD1 (5 bases). Germline lookup yields CDR1 KGHSH and CDR2 LQKENI. Trimming cost V 6 bases and J 0 bases, with 12 bases left between them. The CDR3 contains 15 residues. The CDR3 loop is CASSLGRSSGNTIYF. DNA for the CDR3: TGTGCCAGCTCGCTGGGACGGAGCTCTGGAAACACCATATATTTT.

The chain joins TRBV10-3 to TRBJ1-3; D is possibly TRBD1 (5 bases). The V and J ends lost 7 bases and 0 bases respectively, with 7 bases between them. Germline CDR1 and CDR2: ENHRY and SYGVKD. This CDR3 contains 13 residues. The CDR3 loop is CAITTGSGNTIYF. CDR3 sequence (DNA): TGTGCCATCACTACAGGCTCTGGAAACACCATATATTTT.

The V gene is TRBV6-5, the J gene TRBJ1-6; no reliable D call. V gave up 6 bases and J gave up 7 bases, with 7 bases separating them. The CDR3 spans 12 residues. Germline V gene lookup returns CDR1 MNHEY and CDR2 SVGAGI. The chain's CDR3 is CASRATNSPLHF. The CDR3 DNA reads TGTGCCAGCAGGGCAACGAATTCACCCCTCCACTTT.

This clone was seen more than once but under ten times. The chain couples TRBV6-5 to TRBJ1-2; 7 bases are a match to TRBD1. V lost 7 bases and J lost 8; bases outside the gene matches: 10. The CDR3 extends over 13 amino acids. Per germline, CDR1 MNHEY and CDR2 SVGAGI. In nucleotides, the CDR3 is TGTGCCAGCACCAGACAGGGAGCTAGGGGCTACACCTTC. Encoded protein: CASTRQGARGYTF.

The chain has TRBV16 and TRBJ2-7, with a tentative D call TRBD1 (5 bases). Trimming shortened V by 0 bases and J by 6 bases, and 9 bases separated the two germline ends. This CDR3 is built from 13 residues. Per germline, CDR1 KGHSY and CDR2 FQNENV. The CDR3 reads CASSQSRQGEQYF. DNA of the CDR3: TGTGCCAGCAGCCAATCGCGTCAGGGCGAGCAGTACTTC.

This chain uses TRBV19 with TRBJ2-3, with 8 nucleotides matching TRBD1. The CDR3 consists of 13 residues. CDR1 is LNHDA and CDR2 is SQIVND in the germline V gene (reference sequence). The V segment lost 6 bases and the J segment 4 bases; nucleotides outside the gene matches: 3. This CDR3 reads CASRWTGSDTQYF. The DNA for the CDR3 is TGTGCCAGTAGGTGGACAGGGTCAGATACGCAGTATTTT.

The chain recombines TRBV28 with TRBJ2-1, with 7 positions matching TRBD1. The trim removed 4 bases at V and 0 bases at J, leaving 9 bases unmatched. The CDR3 has 17 amino acids. Per germline, CDR1 MDHEN and CDR2 SYDVKM. The CDR3 region is CASSSRTGQSSYNEQFF. The CDR3 DNA sequence: TGTGCCAGCAGTTCAAGGACAGGACAGAGCTCCTACAATGAGCAGTTCTTC.

The chain employs TRBV2 and TRBJ2-7; the match to TRBD1 covers 7 bases. The V gene's germline CDR1 is SNHLY and CDR2 FYNNEI. V gave up 6 bases and J gave up 0 bases; unmatched junction bases: 14. The CDR3 contains 17 residues. The CDR3 DNA is TGTGCCAGCAGCCCCTCGCCAGGACAGGCCCGCTCCTACGAGCAGTACTTC. This codes for CASSPSPGQARSYEQYF.

The J gene is TRBJ1-4, the V gene TRBV19; no clear D. CDR3 length: 13 residues. Trimming pared 1 base from V and 8 bases from J, leaving 8 bases between. Germline V gives CDR1 LNHDA, CDR2 SQIVND (reference sequence). CDR3 sequence: CASSIVDAEKLFF. DNA for the CDR3: TGTGCCAGTAGTATAGTCGATGCGGAAAAACTGTTTTTT.

The CDR3 bases are TGTGCCAGCAGTCCTTTCAATCAGCCCCAGCATTTT. Translation gives CASSPFNQPQHF. This chain uses TRBV6-5 with TRBJ1-5; D is undetermined. V shed 5 bases and J shed 3 bases, with 5 bases lying between them. CDR1 is MNHEY, CDR2 SVGAGI, per germline. The CDR3 has 12 amino acids.

The rearrangement links TRBV11-2 to TRBJ2-5; possible D gene TRBD2, 7 bases. The germline V gene has CDR1 SGHAT and CDR2 FQNNGV. This CDR3 is built from 15 residues. V lost 5 bases and J 1 base, leaving 14 bases between the germline ends. The CDR3 DNA follows: TGTGCCAGCAGCCAGGGGACTAACCGCCAAGAGACCCAGTACTTC. Encoded protein: CASSQGTNRQETQYF. The full variable domain, completed using reference TRBV11-2 and TRBJ2-5, is EAGVAQSPRYKIIEKRQSVAFWCNPISGHATLYWYQQILGQGPKLLIQFQNNGVVDDSQLPKDRFSAERLKGVDSTLKIQPAKLEDSAVYLCASSQGTNRQETQYFGPGTRLLVL.

The chain uses TRBV18 and TRBJ2-7; D gene uncertain. The CDR3 spans 14 residues. The germline CDR1 and CDR2 sequences are KGHSH and LQKENI. V was clipped by 1 base and J by 1 base, with 8 bases between them. The CDR3: CASSPLDTSYEQYF. The CDR3 DNA follows: TGTGCCAGCTCACCACTCGACACTTCCTACGAGCAGTACTTC.

The rearrangement links TRBV5-6 to TRBJ2-7, with TRBD1 matching 10 bases. Germline trimming cut 1 base from V and 7 bases from J; bases unmatched to any gene: 8. The germline gives CDR1 SGHDT, CDR2 YYEEEE. The CDR3 is made up of 15 amino acids. In DNA form, the CDR3 reads TGTGCCAGCAGCTTGCCGGGACAGGGGTCGGAAGAGCAGTACTTC. This translates into CASSLPGQGSEEQYF.

The chain has TRBV9 and TRBJ1-1; TRBD1 is a possible D gene (5 bases). In germline, CDR1 is SGDLS, CDR2 YYNGEE. Trimming removed 4 bases at V and 1 base at J, with 11 bases between. CDR3 length: 14 amino acids. This CDR3 is CASSPIRENTEAFF. In DNA form, the CDR3 reads TGTGCCAGCAGCCCGATCAGGGAGAACACTGAAGCTTTCTTT. The full variable domain, in which reference TRBV9 and TRBJ1-1 provide the parts outside the CDR3, is DSGVTQTPKHLITATGQRVTLRCSPRSGDLSVYWYQQSLDQGLQFLIQYYNGEERAKGNILERFSAQQFPDLHSELNLSSLELGDSALYFCASSPIRENTEAFFGQGTRLTVV.

The chain has TRBV7-2 and TRBJ1-5, with D unresolved. CDR3 length: 13 amino acids. Trimming removed 5 bases at V and 5 bases at J, with 10 bases between. From germline, CDR1 is SGHTA and CDR2 FQGNSA. The CDR3 region is CASSPLADQPQHF. Here the CDR3 DNA reads TGTGCCAGCAGCCCACTCGCGGATCAGCCCCAGCATTTT.

J is TRBJ1-1 and V is TRBV19, with TRBD1 as a possible D gene (5 bases). CDR1 LNHDA and CDR2 SQIVND come from the germline V gene (reference sequence). CDR3 length equals 14 residues. Trimming left V 5 bases short and J 5 bases short, with 15 bases between. CDR3 nucleotides: TGTGCCAGTAGTTCCAGTGTGGGGGTGACTGAAGCTTTCTTT. This codes for CASSSSVGVTEAFF.

V usage is TRBV9 and J usage is TRBJ2-7; tentatively, D is TRBD1 or TRBD2 (5 bases each). Germline CDR1 is SGDLS and CDR2 is YYNGEE. This CDR3 spans 12 amino acids. The V end was cut by 4 bases, the J end by 2 bases, with 7 bases between. The CDR3 DNA sequence: TGTGCCAGCAGCCGGGACGCCTACGAGCAGTACTTC. It encodes CASSRDAYEQYF.

This clone showed up just a few times. The rearrangement joins TRBV9 to TRBJ1-6; 9 nucleotides line up with TRBD1. The CDR3 is 15 residues long. With V trimmed by 4 bases and J by 9 bases, 8 bases remained unmatched. Germline V gene data show CDR1 as SGDLS and CDR2 as YYNGEE. CDR3 sequence: CASSPRQGGGSPLHF. In DNA form, the CDR3 reads TGTGCCAGCAGCCCAAGACAGGGGGGTGGTTCACCCCTCCACTTT.

This chain joins TRBV6-4 and TRBJ1-5, with 11 bases that match TRBD1. Germline V gene data show CDR1 as MRHNA and CDR2 as SNTAGT. V lost 7 bases, J lost 5 bases, and 13 bases stayed unmatched. CDR3 length: 17 amino acids. The DNA of the CDR3 is TGTGCCAGCATAGGACAGGGGGCGTCCGGTCGGGATCAGCCCCAGCATTTT. Protein: CASIGQGASGRDQPQHF.

V is TRBV2 and J is TRBJ2-7; 10 bases map to TRBD1. V shed 8 bases, J shed 3 bases, and the junction held 4 bases outside the gene matches. The CDR3 extends over 13 amino acids. Germline CDR1 is SNHLY and CDR2 is FYNNEI. CDR3 bases: TGTGCCAGCCACCGGGACAGGGGCTACGAGCAGTACTTC. It specifies CASHRDRGYEQYF.

The rearrangement links TRBV19 to TRBJ1-3; 8 bases match TRBD1. Germline V gene lookup returns CDR1 LNHDA and CDR2 SQIVND (reference sequence). The CDR3 totals 14 residues. J gave up 4 bases and V 6 bases, and 5 bases lay outside the gene matches. The CDR3 nucleotides are TGTGCCAGTAGCGCAGGGGGCGAAGGAAACACCATATATTTT. Amino acid sequence: CASSAGGEGNTIYF.

The rearrangement links TRBV7-6 to TRBJ2-3; TRBD2 matches 8 bases. The CDR3 contains 16 residues. Losses at the gene ends were 5 bases for V and 4 bases for J; bases not matched to a gene: 11. Per the germline V gene, CDR1 is SGHVS and CDR2 is FNYEAQ. As DNA, the CDR3 is TGTGCCAGCAGCCGATCGACTAGCGCCCCCGCAGATACGCAGTATTTT. Translation gives CASSRSTSAPADTQYF.